These 25 T cell receptor beta chains were sequenced from one sample in a study of neurological immune-mediated disorders. TCRdb used MiXCR to reprocess the 5' RACE reads, holding one entry per CDR3 protein. The sample gives some 78,000 distinct CDR3 sequences, approximately 5% of which show up once; less than 2.5% is in the top ten. Sequencing input: PBMCs. Receptors were obtained from a woman aged 25 to 39 with multiple sclerosis.

This clonotype was counted at least ten times. The CDR3 bases are TGCGCCAGCAGCTTGCAGGACGTCCAATCCACTGAAGCTTTCTTT. Translating gives CASSLQDVQSTEAFF. The V gene is TRBV5-1, the J gene TRBJ1-1; D gene ambiguous. V was cut by 1 base and J by 4 bases, with 14 bases left in between. The CDR3 loop spans 15 amino acids. Germline CDR1 and CDR2: SGHRS and YFSETQ.

This clonotype was recorded many times. The rearrangement uses TRBV25-1 and TRBJ1-6; no definite D call. The CDR3 has 14 residues. In germline, CDR1 is MGHDK, CDR2 SYGVNS. Trimming took off 3 bases at V and 8 bases at J, with 11 bases between the two ends. The CDR3 coding sequence is TGTGCCAGCAGTGACCTCGGCCCTGATTCACCCCTCCACTTT. This translates into CASSDLGPDSPLHF.

The sample holds many counts of this clonotype. The rearrangement joins TRBV20-1 to TRBJ2-7; the D is unclear. CDR1 is DFQATT, CDR2 SNEGSKA, per germline (reference sequence). CDR3 length: 12 amino acids. The V and J ends lost 5 bases and 4 bases respectively, with 12 bases between them. The CDR3 sequence is CSAYTSRYEQYV. CDR3 nucleotides: TGCAGTGCTTACACGTCCCGGTACGAGCAGTACGTC.

In this sample, this clonotype turned up many times. The chain couples TRBV12-3 or TRBV12-4 to TRBJ2-1, with TRBD2 matching 11 bases. This CDR3 region has 16 residues. After removal of 6 bases from V and 5 bases from J, the junction contained 9 bases not matched to a gene. The CDR3 nucleotides are TGTGCCAGCAGCAATTTAGCGGGGGGGCCCGACAATGAGCAGTTCTTC. Residues: CASSNLAGGPDNEQFF.

This clonotype was counted at least ten times. The chain carries TRBV20-1 and TRBJ1-1; unclear D gene. Germline values: CDR1 DFQATT, CDR2 SNEGSKA (reference sequence). This CDR3 is 11 amino acids long. Trimming left V 3 bases short and J 4 bases short, with 6 bases between. The CDR3 nucleotides are TGCAGTGCTAGCGCGGGCACTGAAGCTTTCTTT. This sequence encodes CSASAGTEAFF.

This clonotype was picked up a small number of times. V usage is TRBV7-2 and J usage is TRBJ2-6, with 10 bases identical to TRBD1. CDR1 is SGHTA and CDR2 is FQGNSA in the germline V gene. CDR3 length equals 22 residues. V dropped 5 bases and J dropped 1; count of bases not matched to a gene: 20. The CDR3 DNA sequence: TGTGCCAGCAGCCAAGGCTTTTCTTGGGGACAGGGGTTGTCGTCTGGGGCCAACGTCCTGACTTTC. Protein product: CASSQGFSWGQGLSSGANVLTF.

This clonotype was seen at least ten times. The chain combines TRBV29-1 with TRBJ1-2; no definite D call. This CDR3 has 12 amino acids. Germline V gene lookup returns CDR1 SQVTM and CDR2 ANQGSEA. V was shortened by 6 bases and J by 4 bases, with 12 bases between the two germline ends. CDR3 region: CSVGSQSYGYTF. The DNA of the CDR3 is TGCAGCGTGGGGTCACAGTCCTATGGCTACACCTTC.

This clonotype came up many times. This rearrangement joins TRBV24-1 to TRBJ2-1; possibly TRBD1 or TRBD2 for D (5 bases each). Trimming removed 3 bases from V and 5 bases from J, with 10 bases in between. This CDR3 spans 14 amino acids. Per the germline V gene, CDR1 is KGHDR and CDR2 is SFDVKD. The CDR3 nucleotides read TGTGCCACCAGTGATCCACGGGGCCACAATGAGCAGTTCTTC. It translates to CATSDPRGHNEQFF.

This clonotype was seen at least ten times. The rearrangement uses TRBV4-1 and TRBJ2-1; 7 nucleotides line up with TRBD2. Germline CDR1 reads MGHRA; CDR2 reads YSYEKL. CDR3 length: 18 residues. Trimming at V came to 0 bases and at J to 3 bases, leaving 11 bases not matched to a gene. The CDR3 loop reads CASSQEAGGRADYNEQFF. CDR3 sequence (DNA): TGCGCCAGCAGCCAAGAGGCTGGGGGGAGGGCCGACTACAATGAGCAGTTCTTC.

This clonotype was detected many times. The chain uses TRBV20-1 and TRBJ2-1; TRBD2 agrees at 11 bases. Trimming removed 4 bases from V and 10 bases from J; junction bases left unmatched: 6. CDR1 is DFQATT, CDR2 SNEGSKA, per germline (reference sequence). The CDR3 covers 13 residues. The DNA of the CDR3 is TGCAGTGCTATCCCGGGACTAGCGGCGGAGCAGTTCTTC. This encodes CSAIPGLAAEQFF.

This clonotype was observed a few times. A much larger clone lies a single base off, so this may be a read error. The chain employs TRBV18 and TRBJ2-2, with no clear D. The V and J ends lost 1 base and 0 bases respectively, with 9 bases between them. The CDR3 runs 16 residues. Germline loops: CDR1 KGHSH, CDR2 LQKENI. The CDR3 region is CASSPRLGTNTGELFF. Here the CDR3 DNA reads TGTGCCAGCTCACCACGTTTAGGCACGAACACCGGGGAGCTGTTTTTT.

This clonotype was picked up many times. V usage is TRBV4-1 and J usage is TRBJ2-1, with TRBD2 as a possible D gene (5 bases). Germline CDR1 and CDR2: MGHRA and YSYEKL. V lost 1 base and J 8 bases, leaving 6 bases between the germline ends. The CDR3 is 12 amino acids. CDR3 in DNA: TGCGCCAGCAGCCAAGGGCGGGATGAGCAGTTCTTC. It specifies CASSQGRDEQFF.

This clonotype was found many times. The chain carries TRBV29-1 and TRBJ2-5; D unclear. From germline, CDR1 is SQVTM and CDR2 ANQGSEA. V was clipped by 4 bases and J by 5 bases, with 8 bases between them. This CDR3 region has 11 residues. CDR3 DNA sequence: TGCAGCGTTGTACTAATTGAGACCCAGTACTTC. This sequence encodes CSVVLIETQYF.

This clonotype was seen at least ten times. The chain carries TRBV10-3 and TRBJ2-5, with D hard to call. The CDR3 has 14 amino acids. The germline V gene encodes CDR1 ENHRY and CDR2 SYGVKD. The V and J ends lost 0 bases and 2 bases respectively, with 7 bases between them. CDR3 nucleotides: TGTGCCATCAGTGAGTCCAACACTCAAGAGACCCAGTACTTC. Translating gives CAISESNTQETQYF.

This clonotype came up a few times. This may be a read error, as it is one base from a much larger clone. The chain combines TRBV20-1 with TRBJ1-4; TRBD1 agrees at 7 bases. Germline CDR1 and CDR2: DFQATT and SNEGSKA (reference sequence). The J segment lost 7 bases and the V segment lost 7 bases, leaving 9 bases of the junction unmatched. The length of the CDR3 is 13 residues. CDR3 DNA sequence: TGCAGTGATCGACAGGGAGGGCGTGAAAAACTGTTTTTT. This encodes CSDRQGGREKLFF.

Ten or more counts support this clonotype. The chain recombines TRBV20-1 with TRBJ2-7, with 9 nucleotides matching TRBD2. In germline, CDR1 is DFQATT, CDR2 SNEGSKA (reference sequence). CDR3 length: 15 amino acids. V lost 6 bases to trimming and J lost 5 bases; unmatched junction nucleotides: 14. CDR3 nucleotides: TGCAGTGCCCGTCAGCGGGGGGCTGCGCGCAACGAGCAGTACTTC. Residues: CSARQRGAARNEQYF.

This clonotype turned up a few times. V gene TRBV27 combines with J gene TRBJ1-6; D is undetermined. Germline CDR1 MNHEY, CDR2 SMNVEV (reference sequence). This CDR3 has 13 residues. The V end lost 4 bases, the J end lost 7 bases, and 8 bases lay between the germline ends. CDR3 amino acids: CASSWNRNSPLHF. For the CDR3, the DNA is TGTGCCAGCAGTTGGAATAGGAATTCACCCCTCCACTTT.

This clonotype occurred many times. V and J are TRBV5-1 and TRBJ2-7; D may be TRBD2 (5 bases). Trimming removed 3 bases from V and 8 bases from J, with 9 bases in between. Per the germline V gene, CDR1 is SGHRS and CDR2 is YFSETQ. CDR3 length: 11 residues. The CDR3 is CASSSRVKQYF. The CDR3 bases are TGCGCCAGCAGCTCGAGGGTCAAGCAGTACTTC.

The J gene is TRBJ1-2, the V gene TRBV12-3 or TRBV12-4, with 7 positions matching TRBD1. This CDR3 is built from 13 residues. V shed 6 bases and J 4 bases; nucleotides not matched to a gene: 5. The CDR3 region has the DNA TGTGCCAGCAGCTCACAGGGGACCTATGGCTACACCTTC. The encoded protein is CASSSQGTYGYTF.

The sample holds a few counts of this clonotype. Here the CDR3 reads CASSQEGVYNEQFF. In DNA, the CDR3 is TGTGCCAGCAGCCAAGAAGGGGTATACAATGAGCAGTTCTTC. This chain uses TRBV14 with TRBJ2-1; a possible D gene is TRBD1 (5 bases). The CDR3 loop spans 14 amino acids. The germline V gene has CDR1 SGHDN and CDR2 FVKESK. V was trimmed by 0 bases and J by 4 bases, leaving 7 bases between them.

This clonotype was seen repeatedly, ten times or more. The V gene is TRBV20-1, the J gene TRBJ2-5; 9 positions agree with TRBD2. The junction had 5 bases not matched to a gene; V was cut back by 5 bases and J by 1 base. Germline V CDR1 and CDR2: DFQATT, SNEGSKA (reference sequence). This CDR3 has 14 residues. In DNA, the CDR3 is TGCAGTGCTCCGACTAGCGGAACCCAAGAGACCCAGTACTTC. Encoded protein: CSAPTSGTQETQYF.

This clonotype came up many times. The CDR3 DNA reads TGCAGTGCTAGAAGATCGTTTGGCCTCGAGCAGTACTTC. Its protein product is CSARRSFGLEQYF. The genes are TRBV20-1 and TRBJ2-7; D is unclear. V was pared by 2 bases and J by 6 bases, with 14 bases between. There are 13 residues in the CDR3. From germline, CDR1 is DFQATT and CDR2 SNEGSKA (reference sequence).

This clonotype occurred many times. V is TRBV20-1 and J is TRBJ1-5; D might be TRBD1 (5 bases). The CDR3 has 13 amino acids. Germline assignment: CDR1 DFQATT and CDR2 SNEGSKA (reference sequence). The V and J ends lost 3 bases and 2 bases respectively, with 8 bases between them. DNA of the CDR3: TGCAGTGCTAGCGGGGACCGCAATCAGCCCCAGCATTTT. Residues: CSASGDRNQPQHF.

This clonotype occurred many times. This sequence joins TRBV5-1 and TRBJ1-4; D is unclear. The V gene's germline CDR1 is SGHRS and CDR2 YFSETQ. The CDR3 runs to 14 residues. Between the trimmed V and J ends, which lost 0 bases and 4 bases, there was a span of 7 bases. For the CDR3, the DNA is TGCGCCAGCAGCTTGGGACCGAGTAATGAAAAACTGTTTTTT. Residues: CASSLGPSNEKLFF.

Note on this clonotype: The germline gene is not matched at one end of the junction; a read error may be the cause. The V call is TRBV2, the J call TRBJ2-2, with 7 nucleotides matching TRBD1. Germline lookup yields CDR1 SNHLY and CDR2 FYNNEI. This CDR3 has 17 amino acids. CDR3 sequence: CASSEAAWGQNNGELFF. CDR3 DNA: TGTGCCAGCAGTGAAGCCGCGTGGGGACAGAACAACGGGGAGCTGTTTTTT.